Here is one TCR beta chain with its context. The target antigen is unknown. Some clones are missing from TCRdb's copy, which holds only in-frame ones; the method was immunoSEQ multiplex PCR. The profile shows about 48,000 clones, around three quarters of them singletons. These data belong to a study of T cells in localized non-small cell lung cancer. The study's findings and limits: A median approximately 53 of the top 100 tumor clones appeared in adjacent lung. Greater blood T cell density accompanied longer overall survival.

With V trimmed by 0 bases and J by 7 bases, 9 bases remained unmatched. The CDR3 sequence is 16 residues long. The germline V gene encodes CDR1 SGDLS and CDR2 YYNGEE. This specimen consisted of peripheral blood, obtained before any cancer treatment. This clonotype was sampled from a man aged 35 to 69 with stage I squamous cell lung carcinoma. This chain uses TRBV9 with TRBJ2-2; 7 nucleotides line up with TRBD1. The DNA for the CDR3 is TGTGCCAGCAGCGTAGACGGCAGGGGGACGGGCGGGGAGCTGTTTTTT. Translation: CASSVDGRGTGGELFF.